This T cell receptor (beta chain) derives from a study of shared clonotypes between healthy human individuals. Study in general: The study drew on a couple of women and a few men aged 18 to 49 as donors. Overall study findings and caveats: As a rule, naive subsets had a larger estimated richness than memory subsets.

Notes on this clone: Its antigen is unknown.

Germline trimming cut 4 bases from V and 0 bases from J; bases unmatched to any gene: 3. The CDR3 runs to 15 residues. Germline lookup yields CDR1 MGHRA and CDR2 YSYEKL. Measured with immunoSEQ multiplex PCR; TCRdb has only the in-frame clones, and not every one. The sample shows about 980,000 clones, around three quarters of them seen only once. Naive CD4+ cells were CD45RA-selected; the remaining cells were memory. The chain couples TRBV4-1 to TRBJ2-7, with TRBD1 identical over 10 bases. The sequence derives from a man aged 18 to 35 in good health. The sample comprised memory CD4+ T cells sorted from blood. Subset described: CD45RA-negative fraction. The CDR3 DNA sequence: TGCGCCAGCAGCCCGGGACAGGGGCCCTCCTACGAGCAGTACTTC. This sequence encodes CASSPGQGPSYEQYF.